This TCR beta chain was captured in a study of cytomegalovirus exposure and HLA in healthy donors. In its sample, this clone was seen once. The antigen is not known. This CDR3 contains 17 residues. With V trimmed by 6 bases and J by 1 base, 9 bases remained unmatched. Germline V gives CDR1 MNHEY, CDR2 SMNVEV (reference sequence). General study findings and limits: The finding came from a later analysis; first-cohort TCR clusters tended to co-occur in the 120 or so validation repertoires. Cytomegalovirus status was reportedly diagnosed by the classifier with high sensitivity and specificity. The authors listed 164 TCR beta chains as cytomegalovirus-associated. Most observed TCR sequences were rare, whereas some public TCRs were detected in many donors.

The table came from immunoSEQ multiplex PCR; TCRdb's copy has only in-frame clones and leaves some out. In the table there are 65,000 to 90,000 clones, 85% to 95% of which are singletons. Sequenced input: PBMCs. The chain joins TRBV27 to TRBJ1-5, with TRBD1 matching 10 bases. The clonotype comes from a man younger than 30 in good health and CMV-seronegative. CDR3 region: CASRPGGQGISNQPQHF. In nucleotides, the CDR3 is TGTGCCAGCAGGCCGGGGGGACAGGGGATCAGCAATCAGCCCCAGCATTTT.